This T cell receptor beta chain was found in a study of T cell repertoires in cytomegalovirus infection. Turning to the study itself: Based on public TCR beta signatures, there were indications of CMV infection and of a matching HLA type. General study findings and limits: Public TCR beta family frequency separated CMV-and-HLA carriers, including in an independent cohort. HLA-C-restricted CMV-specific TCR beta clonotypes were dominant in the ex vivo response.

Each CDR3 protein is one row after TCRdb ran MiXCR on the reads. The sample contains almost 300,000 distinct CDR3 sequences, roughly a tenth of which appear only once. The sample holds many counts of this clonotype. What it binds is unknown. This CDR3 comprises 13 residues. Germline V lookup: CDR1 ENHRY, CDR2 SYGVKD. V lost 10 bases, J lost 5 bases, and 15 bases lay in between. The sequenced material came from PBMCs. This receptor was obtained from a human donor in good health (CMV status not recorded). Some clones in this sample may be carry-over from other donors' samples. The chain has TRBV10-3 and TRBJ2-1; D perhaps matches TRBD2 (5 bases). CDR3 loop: CATSGNPHNEQFF. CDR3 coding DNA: TGTGCCACGTCCGGGAACCCCCACAATGAGCAGTTCTTC.